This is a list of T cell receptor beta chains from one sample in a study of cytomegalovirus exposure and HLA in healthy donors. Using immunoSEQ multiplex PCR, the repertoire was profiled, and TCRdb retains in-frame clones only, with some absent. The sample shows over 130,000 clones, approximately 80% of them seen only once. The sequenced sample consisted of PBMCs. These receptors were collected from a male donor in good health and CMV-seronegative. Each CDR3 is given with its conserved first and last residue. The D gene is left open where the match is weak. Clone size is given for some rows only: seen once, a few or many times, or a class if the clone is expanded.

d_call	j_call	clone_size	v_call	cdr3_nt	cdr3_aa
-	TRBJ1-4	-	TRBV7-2	TGTGCCAGCAGCTTAGGAGGGGGTAATGAAAAACTGTTTTTT	CASSLGGGNEKLFF
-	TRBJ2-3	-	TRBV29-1	TGCAGCGTTGGCGAGCCAGATACGCAGTATTTT	CSVGEPDTQYF
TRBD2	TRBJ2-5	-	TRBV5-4	TGTGCCAGCAGCTTGGAGGCGGGCGGGAGGGGCGAGACCCAGTACTTC	CASSLEAGGRGETQYF
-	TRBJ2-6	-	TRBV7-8	TGTGCCAGCAGCGCCATCGGGGACTCTGGGGCCAACGTCCTGACTTTC	CASSAIGDSGANVLTF
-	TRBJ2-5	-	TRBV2	TGTGCCAGCAGTGCGCGGGACAGCACACAAGAGACCCAGTACTTC	CASSARDSTQETQYF
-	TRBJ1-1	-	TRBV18	TGTGCCAGCTCACCGAGGGTATCTAACACTGAAGCTTTCTTT	CASSPRVSNTEAFF
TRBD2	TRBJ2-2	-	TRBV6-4	TGTGCCAGCAGTGCGGGTAGGGCTAGCGGGGAGACCGGGGAGCTGTTTTTT	CASSAGRASGETGELFF
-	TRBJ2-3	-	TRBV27	TGTGCCAGCAGTGACGGGAGCTGGGGCACAGATACGCAGTATTTT	CASSDGSWGTDTQYF
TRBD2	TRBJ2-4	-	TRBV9	TGTGCCAGCAGCCCACCACTCGGACTAGCGGGAGGGCCTCAAAACATTCAGTACTTC	CASSPPLGLAGGPQNIQYF
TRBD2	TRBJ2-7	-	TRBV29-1	TGCAGCGTTGTAGGGACTAGCGGGAGGAGCTCCTACGAGCAGTACTTC	CSVVGTSGRSSYEQYF
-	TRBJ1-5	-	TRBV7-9	TGTGCCAGCAGACCGACGGGTCCGAGCAATCAGCCCCAGCATTTT	CASRPTGPSNQPQHF
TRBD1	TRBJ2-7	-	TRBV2	TGTGCCAGCAGCGACCGGGACAGGGGCTACGAGCAGTACTTC	CASSDRDRGYEQYF
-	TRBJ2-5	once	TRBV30	TGTGCCTGGAGCGGGAGAGGGAAGAACGGACAAGAGACCCAGTACTTC	CAWSGRGKNGQETQYF
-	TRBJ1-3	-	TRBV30	TGTGCCTGGAGTACTCACCTTGGAAACACCATATATTTT	CAWSTHLGNTIYF
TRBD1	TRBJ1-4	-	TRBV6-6	TGTGCCAGCAGTTCCCACAGGGGTGCTAATGAAAAACTGTTTTTT	CASSSHRGANEKLFF
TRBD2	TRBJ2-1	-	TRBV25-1	TGTGCCAGCAGCCAACTAGCGGGGGGTGGCAATGAGCAGTTCTTC	CASSQLAGGGNEQFF
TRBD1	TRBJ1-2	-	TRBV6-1	TGTGCCAGCAGTGCCTGGGACAGAACTAACTATGGCTACACCTTC	CASSAWDRTNYGYTF
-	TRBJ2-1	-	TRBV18	TGTGCCAGCTCACCCGAACGGGGGGCCATTGAGCAGTTCTTC	CASSPERGAIEQFF
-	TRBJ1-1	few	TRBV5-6	TGTGCCAGCAGCTTGGGGGAGGGGACTGAAGCTTTCTTT	CASSLGEGTEAFF
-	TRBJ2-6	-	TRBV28	TGTGCCAGCAGTTTATCAGGGGACGGGGCCAACGTCCTGACTTTC	CASSLSGDGANVLTF
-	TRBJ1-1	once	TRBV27	TGTGCCAGCAGCTACAGTTCAGGGACAGAAGCTTTCTTT	CASSYSSGTEAFF
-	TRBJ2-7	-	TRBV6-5	TGTGCCAGCAGTTCCGGGACTGGAACATACGAGCAGTACTTC	CASSSGTGTYEQYF
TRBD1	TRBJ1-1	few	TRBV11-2	TGTGCCAGCAGTTTCGGGGACAGGGGTGTCACTGAAGCTTTCTTT	CASSFGDRGVTEAFF
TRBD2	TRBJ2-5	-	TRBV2	TGTGCCAGCAGCCAAGGACTAGGGGAGACCCAGTACTTC	CASSQGLGETQYF
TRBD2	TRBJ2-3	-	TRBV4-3	TGCGCCAGCAGCCAAGTAGGGCGGGAGGGCCTCGTGGCGCAGTATTTT	CASSQVGREGLVAQYF
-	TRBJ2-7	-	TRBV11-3	TGTGCCAGCAGCTTAGATCTCCAGGGGTTATCCTACGAGCAGTACTTC	CASSLDLQGLSYEQYF
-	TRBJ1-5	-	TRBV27	TGTGCCAGCAGTGAGACAGCGATAGCAATCAGAGGCCAGCATTTT	CASSETAIAIRGQHF
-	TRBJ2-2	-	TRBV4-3	TGCGCCAGCAGCCAAGATCGAGGGCTCCACACCTGGGAGCTGTTTTTT	CASSQDRGLHTWELFF
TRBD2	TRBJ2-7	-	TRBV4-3	TGCGCCAGCAGCCCCCTTTCTAGCGGAGAATACGAGCAGTACTTC	CASSPLSSGEYEQYF
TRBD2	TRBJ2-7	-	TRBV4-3	TGCGCCAGCAGCCGAGGGACTAGCGGGAGTCTAGGCTACGAGCAGTACTTC	CASSRGTSGSLGYEQYF
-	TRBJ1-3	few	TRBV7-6	TGTGCCAGCAGCTTGGACAGCGGAAACACCATATATTTT	CASSLDSGNTIYF
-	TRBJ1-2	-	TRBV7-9	TGTGCCAGCAGCTTAGCCGGGACAAACTATGGCTACACCTTC	CASSLAGTNYGYTF
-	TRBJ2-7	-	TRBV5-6	TGTGCCAGCAGCTCCCTATCCCTCTCCTACTACGAGCAGTACTTC	CASSSLSLSYYEQYF
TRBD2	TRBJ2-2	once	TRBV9	TGTGCCAGCAGCAACAGCGGGAGATTGACCGGGGAGCTGTTTTTT	CASSNSGRLTGELFF
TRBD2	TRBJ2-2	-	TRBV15	TGTGCCACCAGCAGAGTGGGTGTTAGCGGGATTCCGAACACCGGGGAGCTGTTTTTT	CATSRVGVSGIPNTGELFF
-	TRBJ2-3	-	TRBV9	TGTGCCAGCAGCGTATATAAGCTCGGAGGAAGCTACAGCACAGATACGCAGTATTTT	CASSVYKLGGSYSTDTQYF
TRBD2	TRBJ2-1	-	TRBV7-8	TGTGCCAGCAGCTTAGGCCTAGCGGGAGGGAGCTCCTACAATGAGCAGTTCTTC	CASSLGLAGGSSYNEQFF
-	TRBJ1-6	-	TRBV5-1	TGCGCCAGCAGCGGAGGGAGTACTACTAATTCACCCCTCCACTTT	CASSGGSTTNSPLHF
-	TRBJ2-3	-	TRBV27	TGTGCCAGCAGTTTTATCCGGCTAGTGAAGGCCGATACGCAGTATTTT	CASSFIRLVKADTQYF
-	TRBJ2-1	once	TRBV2	TGTGCCAGCAGTACTAGTAGGCGGCGGGGAAATGAGCAGTTCTTC	CASSTSRRRGNEQFF